The TCR beta chain under discussion was sequenced for a study of blood T cell repertoires in COVID-19. About the research overall: The United States, Italy and Spain supplied acute and convalescent COVID-19 samples. The analysed material was cDNA or gDNA that came from T cells, B-cell-depleted T cells, or PBMCs.

In the study's own analysis: Cell counts per sample came from amplifying reference gene primers. Sequencing used immunoSEQ multiplex PCR; TCRdb keeps in-frame clones, though not all of them. V and J calls and clone size come straight from that table; D and trimming were deduced from the DNA. Of a few hundred thousand clones in the sample, approximately 82% are singletons; the top ten hold roughly 4.5%. V lost 8 bases and J 4 bases, leaving 10 bases between the germline ends. CDR3 length: 12 amino acids. Germline lookup yields CDR1 LNHDA and CDR2 SQIVND (reference sequence). Sequencing input: peripheral blood. This chain joins TRBV19 and TRBJ2-3, with a weak D call TRBD2 (6 bases). This receptor was obtained from a man in his sixties who had recovered from COVID-19. The CDR3 loop reads CASGDFSDTQYF. For the CDR3, the DNA is TGTGCCAGTGGGGACTTTTCAGATACGCAGTATTTT.